Detailed here is one TCR beta chain. The data were obtained in a study of blood T cell repertoires in COVID-19. Looking at the study overall: The analysed material was cDNA or gDNA that came from T cells, B-cell-depleted T cells, or PBMCs.

This CDR3 region has 13 residues. Germline V lookup: CDR1 SGDLS, CDR2 YYNGEE. V lost 3 bases to trimming and J lost 6 bases, with 12 bases between them. In the source study's methods: Nucleated cell number was recorded as an estimate derived from reference gene primer amplification. Profiling relied on immunoSEQ multiplex PCR, and the TCRdb table lists in-frame clones only, not all of them. From that table come the V and J calls and clone size; the DNA was used to work out D and trimming. The repertoire consists of roughly 200,000 clones, with 90% occurring once and the leading ten covering about 0.66%.

The J gene is TRBJ1-1, the V gene TRBV9; possibly TRBD1 for D (5 bases). The TCR sequence derives from a man aged 50-59 years with acute or convalescent COVID-19. Sequences were obtained from peripheral blood. The CDR3 DNA reads as TGTGCCAGCAGCGCCCAGGGTAACGCTGAAGCTTTCTTT. Its protein product is CASSAQGNAEAFF. Complete variable domain (other parts from reference TRBV9 and TRBJ1-1): DSGVTQTPKHLITATGQRVTLRCSPRSGDLSVYWYQQSLDQGLQFLIQYYNGEERAKGNILERFSAQQFPDLHSELNLSSLELGDSALYFCASSAQGNAEAFFGQGTRLTVV.